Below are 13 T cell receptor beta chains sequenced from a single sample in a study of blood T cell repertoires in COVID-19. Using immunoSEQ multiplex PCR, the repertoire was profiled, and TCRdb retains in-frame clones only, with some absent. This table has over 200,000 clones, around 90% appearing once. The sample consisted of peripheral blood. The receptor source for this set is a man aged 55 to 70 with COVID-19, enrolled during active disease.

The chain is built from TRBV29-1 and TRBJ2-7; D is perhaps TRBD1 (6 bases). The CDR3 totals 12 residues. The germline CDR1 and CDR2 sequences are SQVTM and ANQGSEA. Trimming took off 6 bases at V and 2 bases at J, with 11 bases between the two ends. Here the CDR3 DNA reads TGCAGCGTCGTATGGGGGCCCTACGAGCAGTACTTC. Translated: CSVVWGPYEQYF.

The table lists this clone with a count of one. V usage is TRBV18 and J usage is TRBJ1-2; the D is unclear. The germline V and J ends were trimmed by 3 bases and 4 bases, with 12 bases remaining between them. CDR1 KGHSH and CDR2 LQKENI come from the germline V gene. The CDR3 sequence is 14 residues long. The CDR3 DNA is TGTGCCAGCTCACCCATGGATGGAGTCTATGGCTACACCTTC. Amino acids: CASSPMDGVYGYTF.

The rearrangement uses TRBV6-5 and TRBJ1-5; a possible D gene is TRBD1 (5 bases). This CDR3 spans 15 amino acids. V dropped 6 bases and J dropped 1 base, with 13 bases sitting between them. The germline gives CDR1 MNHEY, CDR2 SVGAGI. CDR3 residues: CASRSHRGSNQPQHF. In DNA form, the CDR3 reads TGTGCCAGCAGAAGTCACCGGGGGAGCAATCAGCCCCAGCATTTT.

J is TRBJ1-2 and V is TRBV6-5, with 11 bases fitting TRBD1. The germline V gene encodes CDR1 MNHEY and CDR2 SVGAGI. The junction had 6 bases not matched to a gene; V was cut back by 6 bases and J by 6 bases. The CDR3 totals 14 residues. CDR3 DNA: TGTGCCAGCAGCTTTGGGACAGGGGGAAATGGCTACACCTTC. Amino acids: CASSFGTGGNGYTF.

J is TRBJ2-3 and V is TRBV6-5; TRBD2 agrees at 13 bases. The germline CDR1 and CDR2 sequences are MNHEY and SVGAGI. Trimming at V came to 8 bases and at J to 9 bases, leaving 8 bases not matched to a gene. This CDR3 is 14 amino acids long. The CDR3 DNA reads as TGTGCCAGCTTCCGACTAGCGGGGGGCGGGACGCAGTATTTT. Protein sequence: CASFRLAGGGTQYF.

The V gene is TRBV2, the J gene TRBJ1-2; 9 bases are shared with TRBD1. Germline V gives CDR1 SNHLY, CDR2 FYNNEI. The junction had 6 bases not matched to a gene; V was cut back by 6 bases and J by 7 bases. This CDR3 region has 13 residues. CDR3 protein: CASRDGTGSGYTF. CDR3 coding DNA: TGTGCCAGCAGAGATGGGACAGGGAGTGGCTACACCTTC.

CDR3 protein: CASSLVQGIEKLFF. CDR3 DNA: TGTGCCAGCAGCTTGGTACAGGGTATTGAAAAACTGTTTTTT. This sequence joins TRBV7-9 and TRBJ1-4; D may be TRBD1 (6 bases). The CDR3 has 14 amino acids. Trimming removed 3 bases at V and 7 bases at J, with 12 bases between. Per germline, CDR1 SEHNR and CDR2 FQNEAQ (reference sequence).

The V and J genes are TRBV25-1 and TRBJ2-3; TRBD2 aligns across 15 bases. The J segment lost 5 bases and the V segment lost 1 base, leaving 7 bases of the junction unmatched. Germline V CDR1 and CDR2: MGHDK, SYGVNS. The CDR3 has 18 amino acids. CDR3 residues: CASSESWTSGGALDTQYF. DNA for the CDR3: TGTGCCAGCAGTGAATCCTGGACTAGCGGGGGGGCCTTAGATACGCAGTATTTT.

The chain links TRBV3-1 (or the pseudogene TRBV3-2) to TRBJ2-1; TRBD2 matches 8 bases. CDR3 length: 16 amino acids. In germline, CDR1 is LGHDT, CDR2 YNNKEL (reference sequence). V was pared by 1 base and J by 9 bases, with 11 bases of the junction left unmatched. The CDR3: CASSQATGGPLGEQFF. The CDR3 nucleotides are TGTGCCAGCAGCCAAGCGACGGGGGGGCCACTGGGTGAGCAGTTCTTC.

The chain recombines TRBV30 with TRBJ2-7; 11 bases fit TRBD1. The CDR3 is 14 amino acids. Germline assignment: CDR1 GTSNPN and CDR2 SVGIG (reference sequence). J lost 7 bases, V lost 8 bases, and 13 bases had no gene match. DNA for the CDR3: TGTGCCCTGCGCGGACAGGGGGCTTTGGGTGAGCAGTACTTC. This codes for CALRGQGALGEQYF.

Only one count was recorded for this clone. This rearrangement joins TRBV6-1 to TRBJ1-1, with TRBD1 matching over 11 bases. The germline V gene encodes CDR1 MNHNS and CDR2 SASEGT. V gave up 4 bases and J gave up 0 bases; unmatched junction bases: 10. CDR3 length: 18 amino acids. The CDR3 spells CASSGGQGAAAVNTEAFF. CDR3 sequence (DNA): TGTGCCAGCAGTGGTGGACAGGGGGCGGCAGCGGTGAACACTGAAGCTTTCTTT.

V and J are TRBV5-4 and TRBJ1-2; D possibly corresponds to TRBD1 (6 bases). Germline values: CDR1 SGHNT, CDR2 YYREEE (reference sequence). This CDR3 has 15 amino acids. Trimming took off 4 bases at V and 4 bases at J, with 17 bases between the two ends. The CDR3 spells CASSPSPGDIYGYTF. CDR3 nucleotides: TGTGCCAGCAGCCCCTCCCCAGGGGATATCTATGGCTACACCTTC. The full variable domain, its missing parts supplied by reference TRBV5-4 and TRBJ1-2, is ETGVTQSPTHLIKTRGQQVTLRCSSQSGHNTVSWYQQALGQGPQFIFQYYREEENGRGNFPPRFSGLQFPNYSSELNVNALELDDSALYLCASSPSPGDIYGYTFGSGTRLTVV.

CDR3 sequence (DNA): TGTGCCAGCAGCTTGAAAGCGGGGGGGAATAATGAGCAGTTCTTC. Translation: CASSLKAGGNNEQFF. This chain joins TRBV5-4 and TRBJ2-1; 10 bases map to TRBD2. Per germline, CDR1 SGHNT and CDR2 YYREEE (reference sequence). This CDR3 is 15 amino acids long. The junction had 5 bases not matched to a gene; V was cut back by 1 base and J by 7 bases.